This T cell receptor beta chain was sequenced for a study of OX40 agonist ivuxolimab in advanced cancers. Study at large: Every 2 weeks, patients got intravenous ivuxolimab at one of six dose levels (0.01-10 mg/kg). The diagnoses of dose-escalation patients were hepatocellular carcinoma, melanoma, renal cell or head and neck cancer.

Some clones are missing from TCRdb's copy, which holds only in-frame ones; the method was immunoSEQ multiplex PCR. The sample shows tens of thousands of clones, about 85% of them seen only once. Blood samples were obtained at baseline, cycle 4 day 1, and cycle 7 day 1. CDR3 length equals 14 residues. In germline, CDR1 is PRHDT, CDR2 FYEKMQ (reference sequence). V gave up 5 bases and J gave up 3 bases, with 12 bases separating them. The V and J genes are TRBV13 and TRBJ2-3; D uncertain. The clonotype originates from an adult with an advanced solid tumor such as melanoma, head and neck, liver or kidney cancer. The input for sequencing was CD4+ or CD8+ T cells sorted from blood, taken in a trial of the OX40 agonist ivuxolimab. The CDR3 loop is CASSTIAETDTQYF. As DNA, the CDR3 is TGTGCCAGCAGCACCATCGCAGAGACAGATACGCAGTATTTT.